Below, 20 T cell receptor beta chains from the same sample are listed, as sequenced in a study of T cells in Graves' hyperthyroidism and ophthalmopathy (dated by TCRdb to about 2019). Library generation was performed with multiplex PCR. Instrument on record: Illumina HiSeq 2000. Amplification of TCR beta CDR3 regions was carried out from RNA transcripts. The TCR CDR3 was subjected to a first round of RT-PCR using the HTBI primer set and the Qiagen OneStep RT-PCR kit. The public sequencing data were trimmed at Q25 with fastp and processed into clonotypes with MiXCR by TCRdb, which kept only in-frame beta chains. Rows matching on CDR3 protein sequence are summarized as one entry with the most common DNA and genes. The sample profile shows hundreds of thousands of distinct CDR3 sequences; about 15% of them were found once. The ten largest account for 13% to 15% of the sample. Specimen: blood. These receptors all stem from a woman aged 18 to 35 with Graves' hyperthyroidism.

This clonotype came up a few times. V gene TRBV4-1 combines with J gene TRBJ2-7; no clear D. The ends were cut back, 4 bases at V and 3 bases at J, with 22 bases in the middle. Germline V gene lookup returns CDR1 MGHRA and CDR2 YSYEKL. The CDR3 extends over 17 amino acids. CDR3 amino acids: CASSPSAIRGFIYEQYF. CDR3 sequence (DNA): TGCGCCAGCAGCCCCTCGGCAATAAGAGGTTTCATCTACGAGCAGTACTTC.

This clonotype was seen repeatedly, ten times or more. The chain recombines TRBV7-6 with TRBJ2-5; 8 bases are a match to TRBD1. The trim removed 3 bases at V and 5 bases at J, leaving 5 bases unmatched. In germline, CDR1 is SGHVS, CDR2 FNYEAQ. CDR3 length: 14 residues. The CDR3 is CASSFSGGVETQYF. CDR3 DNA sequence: TGTGCCAGCAGCTTCTCAGGGGGCGTGGAGACCCAGTACTTC.

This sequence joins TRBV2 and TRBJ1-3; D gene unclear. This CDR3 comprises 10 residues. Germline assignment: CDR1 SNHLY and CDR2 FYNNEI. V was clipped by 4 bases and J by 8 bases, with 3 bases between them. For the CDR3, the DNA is TGTGCCAGCAGTGGGGACACCATATATTTT. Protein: CASSGDTIYF.

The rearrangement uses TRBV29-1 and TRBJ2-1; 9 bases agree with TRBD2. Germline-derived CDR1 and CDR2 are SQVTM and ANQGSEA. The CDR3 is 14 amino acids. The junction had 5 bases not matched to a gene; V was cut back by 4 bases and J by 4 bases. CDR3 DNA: TGCAGCGTTGGAGGGACTAGCCTTTACAATGAGCAGTTCTTC. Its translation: CSVGGTSLYNEQFF.

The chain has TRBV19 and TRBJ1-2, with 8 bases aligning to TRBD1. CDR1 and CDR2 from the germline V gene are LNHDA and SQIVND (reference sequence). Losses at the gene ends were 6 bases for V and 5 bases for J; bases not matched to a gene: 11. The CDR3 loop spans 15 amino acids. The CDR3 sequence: CASSQVGGTGYGYTF. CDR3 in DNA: TGTGCCAGTAGCCAAGTCGGGGGGACAGGATATGGCTACACCTTC.

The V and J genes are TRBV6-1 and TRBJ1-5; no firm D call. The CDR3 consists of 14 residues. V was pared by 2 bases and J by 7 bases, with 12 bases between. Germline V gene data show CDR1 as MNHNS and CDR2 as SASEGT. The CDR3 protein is CASSERAVRQPQHF. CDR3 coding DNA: TGTGCCAGCAGTGAAAGGGCGGTCCGGCAGCCCCAGCATTTT.

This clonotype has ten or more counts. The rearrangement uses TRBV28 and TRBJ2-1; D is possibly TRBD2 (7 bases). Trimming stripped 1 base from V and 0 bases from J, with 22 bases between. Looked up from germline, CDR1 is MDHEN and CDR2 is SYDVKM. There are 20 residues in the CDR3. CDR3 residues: CASSLSVRWGLAVSYNEQFF. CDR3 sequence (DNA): TGTGCCAGCAGTTTATCGGTGAGGTGGGGGCTAGCGGTCTCCTACAATGAGCAGTTCTTC.

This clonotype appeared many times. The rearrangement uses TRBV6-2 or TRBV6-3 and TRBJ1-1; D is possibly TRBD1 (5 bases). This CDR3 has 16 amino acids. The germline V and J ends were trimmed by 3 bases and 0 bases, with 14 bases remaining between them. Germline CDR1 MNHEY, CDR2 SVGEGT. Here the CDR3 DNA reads TGTGCCAGCAGTTATGAGACAGCTACCATGAACACTGAAGCTTTCTTT. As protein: CASSYETATMNTEAFF.

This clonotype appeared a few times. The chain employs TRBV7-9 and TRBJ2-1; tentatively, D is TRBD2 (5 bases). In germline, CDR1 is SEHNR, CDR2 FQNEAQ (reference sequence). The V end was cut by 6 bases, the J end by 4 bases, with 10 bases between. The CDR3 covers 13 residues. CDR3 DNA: TGTGCCAGCAGTGCAAGCGGATACAATGAGCAGTTCTTC. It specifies CASSASGYNEQFF.

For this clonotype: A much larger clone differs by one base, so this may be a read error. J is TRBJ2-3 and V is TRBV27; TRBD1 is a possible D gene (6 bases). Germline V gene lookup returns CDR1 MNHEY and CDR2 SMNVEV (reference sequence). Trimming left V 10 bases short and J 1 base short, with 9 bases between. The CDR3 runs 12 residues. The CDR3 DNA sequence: TGTGCCACAAGACAGGGCACAGATACGCAGTATTTT. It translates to CATRQGTDTQYF.

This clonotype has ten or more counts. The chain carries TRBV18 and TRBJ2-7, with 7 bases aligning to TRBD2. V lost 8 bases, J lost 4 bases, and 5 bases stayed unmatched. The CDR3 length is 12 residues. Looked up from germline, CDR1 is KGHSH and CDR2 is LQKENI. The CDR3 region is CASSPGGYEQYF. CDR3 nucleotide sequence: TGTGCCAGCAGCCCCGGGGGGTACGAGCAGTACTTC.

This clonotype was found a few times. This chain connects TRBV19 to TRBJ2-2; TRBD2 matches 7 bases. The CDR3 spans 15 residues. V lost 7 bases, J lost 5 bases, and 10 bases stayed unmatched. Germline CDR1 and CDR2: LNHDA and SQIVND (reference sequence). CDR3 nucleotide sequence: TGTGCCAGTACCCATGGCGGGGGTTTGACCGGGGAGCTGTTTTTT. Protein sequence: CASTHGGGLTGELFF.

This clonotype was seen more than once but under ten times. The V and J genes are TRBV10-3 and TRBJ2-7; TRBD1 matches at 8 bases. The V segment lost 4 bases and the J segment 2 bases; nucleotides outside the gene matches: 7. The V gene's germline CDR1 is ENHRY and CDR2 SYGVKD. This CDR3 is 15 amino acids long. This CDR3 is CAISGQTGVPYEQYF. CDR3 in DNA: TGTGCCATCAGTGGGCAGACAGGGGTACCCTACGAGCAGTACTTC.

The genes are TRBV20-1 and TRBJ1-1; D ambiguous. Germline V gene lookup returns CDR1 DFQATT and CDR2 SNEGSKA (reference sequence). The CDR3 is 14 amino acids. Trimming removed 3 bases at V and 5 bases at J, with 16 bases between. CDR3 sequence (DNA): TGCAGTGCTAGCCGTCAGGTGGGTAGAACTGAAGCTTTCTTT. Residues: CSASRQVGRTEAFF.

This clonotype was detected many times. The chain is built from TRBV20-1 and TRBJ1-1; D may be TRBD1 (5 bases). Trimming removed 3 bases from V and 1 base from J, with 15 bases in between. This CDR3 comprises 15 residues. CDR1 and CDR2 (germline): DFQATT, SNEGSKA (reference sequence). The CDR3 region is CSARSWGGRNTEAFF. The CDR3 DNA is TGCAGTGCTAGGTCCTGGGGGGGAAGGAACACTGAAGCTTTCTTT.

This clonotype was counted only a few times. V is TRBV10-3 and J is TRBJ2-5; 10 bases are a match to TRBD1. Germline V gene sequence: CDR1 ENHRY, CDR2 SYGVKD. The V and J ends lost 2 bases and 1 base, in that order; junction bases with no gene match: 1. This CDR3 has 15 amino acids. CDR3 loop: CAISERTGGQETQYF. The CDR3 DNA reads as TGTGCCATCAGTGAGAGGACAGGGGGCCAAGAGACCCAGTACTTC.

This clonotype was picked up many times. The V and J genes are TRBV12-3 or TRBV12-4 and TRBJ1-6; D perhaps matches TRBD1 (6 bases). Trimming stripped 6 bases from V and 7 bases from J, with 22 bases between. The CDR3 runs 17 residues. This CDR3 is CASSSSRRTATNSPLHF. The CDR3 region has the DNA TGTGCCAGCAGCTCCTCCAGGAGGACAGCAACCAATTCACCCCTCCACTTT.

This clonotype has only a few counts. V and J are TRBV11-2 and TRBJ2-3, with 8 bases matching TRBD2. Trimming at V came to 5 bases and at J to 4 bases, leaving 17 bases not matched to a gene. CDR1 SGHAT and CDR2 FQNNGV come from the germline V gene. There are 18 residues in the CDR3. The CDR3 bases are TGTGCCAGCAGCCCGATCAGACCCTTTCGGGGGGGGGCAGATACGCAGTATTTT. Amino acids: CASSPIRPFRGGADTQYF.

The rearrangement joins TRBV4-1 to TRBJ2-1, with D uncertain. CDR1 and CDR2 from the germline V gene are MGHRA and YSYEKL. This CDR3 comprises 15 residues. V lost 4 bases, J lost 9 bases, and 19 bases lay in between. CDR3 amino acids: CASSPGDSYSSEQFF. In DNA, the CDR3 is TGCGCCAGCAGCCCCGGCGACTCGTATTCGAGTGAGCAGTTCTTC.

The CDR3 DNA sequence: TGTGCCAGCAGTTTATCCCTCCGGGGGGAAAAACTGTTTTTT. It codes for CASSLSLRGEKLFF. The J gene is TRBJ1-4, the V gene TRBV28, with D possibly TRBD1 on 5 matching bases. The CDR3 is made up of 14 amino acids. V lost 1 base and J lost 8, with 11 bases in between. Germline V gives CDR1 MDHEN, CDR2 SYDVKM.